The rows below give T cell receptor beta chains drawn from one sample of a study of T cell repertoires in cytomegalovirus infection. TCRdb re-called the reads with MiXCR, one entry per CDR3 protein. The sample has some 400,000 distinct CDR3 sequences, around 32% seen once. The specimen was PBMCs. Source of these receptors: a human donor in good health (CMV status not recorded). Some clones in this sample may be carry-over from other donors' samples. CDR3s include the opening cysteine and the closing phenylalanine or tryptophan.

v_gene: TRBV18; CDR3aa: CASSRQASEKLFF
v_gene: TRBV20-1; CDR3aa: CSARGSFSYEQYF
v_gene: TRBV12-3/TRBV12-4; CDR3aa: CASTLEGTNTEAFF
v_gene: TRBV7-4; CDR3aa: CASSLWTAPRGGGRSTETQYF
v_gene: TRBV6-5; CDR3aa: CASSSDRALAPLHF
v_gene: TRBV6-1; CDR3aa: CASSSSGGAAYEQYF
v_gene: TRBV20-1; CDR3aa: CSANGQRGHGNEQFF
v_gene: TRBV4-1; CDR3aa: CASSHEGGTGSYEQYF
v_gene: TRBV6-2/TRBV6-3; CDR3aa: CASSWAPAGQANSPLHF
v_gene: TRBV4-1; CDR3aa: CASSPDGRSTDTQYF
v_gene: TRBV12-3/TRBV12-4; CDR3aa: CASRRNSGTVEKLFF
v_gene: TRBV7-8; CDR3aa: CASSNGPGQASYEQYF
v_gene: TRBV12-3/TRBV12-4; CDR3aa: CASIADNLGTGELFF
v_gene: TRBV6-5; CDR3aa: CASSIQGTGELFF
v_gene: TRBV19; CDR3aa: CASSIAYEQFF
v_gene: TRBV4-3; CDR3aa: CASSQDLRQYGYTF
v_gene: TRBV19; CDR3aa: CASKPGLPYSNQPQHF
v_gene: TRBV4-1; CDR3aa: CASSLAGTTSYEQYF
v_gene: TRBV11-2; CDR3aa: CASSLDETEQYF
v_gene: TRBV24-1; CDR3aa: CATSDQRDRGQETQYF
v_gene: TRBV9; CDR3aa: CASSLNGPAFF
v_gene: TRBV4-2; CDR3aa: CASSQDGLAGRSNTGELFF
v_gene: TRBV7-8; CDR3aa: CASSQPEWAPQAEKLFF
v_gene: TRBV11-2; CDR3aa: CASSLDDRAQRGGLADTQYF